A selection of T cell receptor beta chains follows, all from one sample in a study of T-cell reconstitution after alpha-beta-depleted transplantation in children. Via MiXCR, TCRdb re-called the PCR reads, giving one row per CDR3 protein. The repertoire holds 700,000 to 850,000 distinct CDR3 sequences, with 16% as singletons. The sequencing here drew on PBMCs, mostly from graft donor cells, taken 360 days after TCRalphabeta/CD19-depleted stem cell transplant. These receptors were obtained from a male patient younger than 18 who had a stem cell transplant for acute lymphoblastic leukemia, so the T cells may come from the graft donor. CDR3s include the opening cysteine and the closing phenylalanine or tryptophan. D genes are given only for firm matches. The listing skips clone size in some rows; elsewhere it reads once, few, many or a size class.

TRBJ2-1 | TRBV12-3/TRBV12-4 | TRBD2 | . | TGTGCCAGCAGTTTGAGCGGGAGAAGTACCTACAATGAGCAGTTCTTC | CASSLSGRSTYNEQFF
TRBJ2-7 | TRBV5-1 | . | . | TGCGCCAGCAGCTTGGCCGTGGGGGCGGACTACGAGCAGTACTTC | CASSLAVGADYEQYF
TRBJ2-3 | TRBV3-1 | TRBD2 | . | TGTGCCTGCAGCCAAGAACTTGCCGGACTAGAGGCAGATACGCAGTATTTT | CACSQELAGLEADTQYF
TRBJ2-3 | TRBV11-2 | . | few | TGTGCCAGCAGCTTCCCTCCTCTCGAGCCGCGACCATTAGATACGCAGTATTTT | CASSFPPLEPRPLDTQYF
TRBJ2-2 | TRBV20-1 | . | few | TGCAGTGCTAGAGAGGAGTGGGGGGAGGCGCGCACCGGGGAGCTGTTTTTT | CSAREEWGEARTGELFF
TRBJ1-5 | TRBV6-1 | . | . | TGTGCCAGCAGCGAAGCCAGGTCGCCTAGCAATCAGCCCCAGCATTTT | CASSEARSPSNQPQHF
TRBJ2-7 | TRBV28 | . | . | TGTGCCAGCAGCCCGGCGAGGGGATCCTACGAGCAGTACTTC | CASSPARGSYEQYF
TRBJ1-4 | TRBV29-1 | . | . | TGCAGCGTTGAAGATCCTAGGGCGTTCAATGAAAAACTGTTTTTT | CSVEDPRAFNEKLFF
TRBJ2-1 | TRBV4-2 | TRBD2 | few | TGTGCCAGCAGCCAAGAAGGGGCGGGAGGCCCGTACAATGAGCAGTTCTTC | CASSQEGAGGPYNEQFF
TRBJ2-4 | TRBV20-1 | . | . | TGCAGTGCTAGAGACCCCGGGGCCGCCAAAAACATTCAGTACTTC | CSARDPGAAKNIQYF
TRBJ2-5 | TRBV18 | . | . | TGTGCCAGCTCCCGTTTCGGGACGGGGGTCCAAGAGACCCAGTACTTC | CASSRFGTGVQETQYF
TRBJ2-1 | TRBV4-2 | . | many | TGTGCCAGCAGCCCCCTGGGGCAGTTCCCCCGGAATGAGCAGTTCTTC | CASSPLGQFPRNEQFF
TRBJ1-4 | TRBV20-1 | TRBD1 | few | TGCAGTGCTAGAGGCCCCCGGGACAGTGTTGAAAAACTGTTTTTT | CSARGPRDSVEKLFF
TRBJ2-1 | TRBV18 | TRBD2 | few | TGTGCCAGCTCACCCACTAGCGGGAGTATTGGTGAGCAGTTCTTC | CASSPTSGSIGEQFF
TRBJ2-7 | TRBV6-2/TRBV6-3 | TRBD2 | . | TGTGCCAGCAGTTACTCGACACTAGCGGGAGGCCCCTCCTACGAGCAGTACTTC | CASSYSTLAGGPSYEQYF
TRBJ2-5 | TRBV28 | . | many | TGTGCCAGCAGTCCCCTACGAGAGACCCAGTACTTC | CASSPLRETQYF
TRBJ1-2 | TRBV2 | TRBD1 | . | TGTGCCAGCAGTCAGACAGGGGTAGGCTATGGCTACACCTTC | CASSQTGVGYGYTF
TRBJ2-3 | TRBV7-7 | . | few | TGTGCCAGCAGCCTCTCGGAGGGCCGGGCAGATACGCAGTATTTT | CASSLSEGRADTQYF
TRBJ2-2 | TRBV12-3/TRBV12-4 | . | few | TGTGCCAGCACTAGGCCGGGCACCGGGGAGCTGTTTTTT | CASTRPGTGELFF
TRBJ2-2 | TRBV7-6 | . | few | TGTGCCAGCAGGCAACCCGGGCGGGAACACACCGGGGAGCTGTTTTTT | CASRQPGREHTGELFF
TRBJ2-3 | TRBV6-7 | . | . | TGTGCCAGCAGTGCCGGGACAACGGATACGCAGTATTTT | CASSAGTTDTQYF
TRBJ1-5 | TRBV12-3/TRBV12-4 | . | few | TGTGCCAGCACCTTGTCCCCACGGGCATCCCAGCATTTT | CASTLSPRASQHF
TRBJ2-2 | TRBV14 | . | . | TGTGCCAGCAGCCAAGTCCGGACAGTACGCACCGGGGAGCTGTTTTTT | CASSQVRTVRTGELFF
TRBJ2-7 | TRBV20-1 | TRBD2 | few | TGCAGTGCCTCCTGGGCTAGCGGATCCTACGAGCAGTACTTC | CSASWASGSYEQYF
TRBJ2-1 | TRBV12-3/TRBV12-4 | . | . | TGTGCCAGCAGTTTAGCGATCCACGCGGATTTCTTC | CASSLAIHADFF
TRBJ2-2 | TRBV12-5 | . | few | TGTGCTAGTACCCAGGGGAACACCGGGGAGCTGTTTTTT | CASTQGNTGELFF
TRBJ1-4 | TRBV3-1 | . | . | TGTGCCAGCAGCCAAGTGTACGGAGGAGAAAAACTGTTTTTT | CASSQVYGGEKLFF
TRBJ2-5 | TRBV19 | TRBD2 | . | TGTGCCAGTAGAAGAGGACTAGCGGAGACGCAAGAGACCCAGTACTTC | CASRRGLAETQETQYF
TRBJ1-1 | TRBV9 | . | few | TGTGCCAGCAGCGTAGAAGGGATCCCGGGCACTGAAGCTTTCTTT | CASSVEGIPGTEAFF
TRBJ1-6 | TRBV5-1 | . | few | TGCGCCAGCAGCCCCGAGGGGCTATCACCCCTCCACTTT | CASSPEGLSPLHF
TRBJ2-4 | TRBV4-1 | . | . | TGCGCCAGCAGCCAAGATGGACTAGCCAAAAACATTCAGTACTTC | CASSQDGLAKNIQYF